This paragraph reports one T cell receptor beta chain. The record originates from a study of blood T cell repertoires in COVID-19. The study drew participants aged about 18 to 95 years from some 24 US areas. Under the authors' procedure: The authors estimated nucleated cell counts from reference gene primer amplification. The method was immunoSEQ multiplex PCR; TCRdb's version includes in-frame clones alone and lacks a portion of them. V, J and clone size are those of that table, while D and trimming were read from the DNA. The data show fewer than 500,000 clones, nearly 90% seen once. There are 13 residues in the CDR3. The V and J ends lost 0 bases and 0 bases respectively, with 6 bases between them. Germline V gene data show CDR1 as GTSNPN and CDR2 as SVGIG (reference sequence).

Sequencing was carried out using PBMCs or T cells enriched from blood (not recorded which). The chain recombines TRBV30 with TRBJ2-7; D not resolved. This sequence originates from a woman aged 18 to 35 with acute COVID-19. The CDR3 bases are TGTGCCTGGAGTGTTGGCAGCTCCTACGAGCAGTACTTC. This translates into CAWSVGSSYEQYF.